This TCR beta chain is from a study of blood T cell repertoires in COVID-19. Study summary: T cells, B-cell-depleted T cells, or PBMCs supplied cDNA or gDNA.

Trimming removed 7 bases from V and 6 bases from J; junction bases left unmatched: 4. Per the germline V gene, CDR1 is KGHDR and CDR2 is SFDVKD. The CDR3 loop spans 13 amino acids. Individuals drawn from under 30 US areas were about 18 to 100 years old. Recovery meant two consecutive negative NP/OP PCR tests, professional clearance, or resolved symptoms. As handled by the study authors: By means of reference gene primer amplification, nucleated cell counts were estimated. The table came from immunoSEQ multiplex PCR; TCRdb's copy has only in-frame clones and leaves some out. V, J and clone size are taken as reported in that table, and D and trimming were inferred from the DNA itself. The sample includes roughly 230,000 clones, about 80% of them seen just once.

The clonotype comes from a man in his fifties or sixties who had recovered from COVID-19. The chain employs TRBV24-1 and TRBJ2-7, with 11 nucleotides matching TRBD1. The sequencing sample was made of PBMCs or T cells enriched from blood (not recorded which). CDR3 nucleotides: TGTGCCACCAGCGGACAGGGGGCGTCCGAGCAGTACTTC. It yields the protein CATSGQGASEQYF.